This T cell receptor (beta chain) was captured by sequencing in a study of T cell changes during pregnancy in multiple sclerosis. V trimming: 4 bases; J trimming: 3 bases; junction bases outside the gene matches: 4. CDR3 length equals 15 residues. Germline values: CDR1 SEHNR, CDR2 FQNEAQ (reference sequence). Using immunoSEQ multiplex PCR, the repertoire was profiled, and TCRdb retains in-frame clones only, with some absent. Among about 60,000 clones listed, 80% to 95% were seen once. The genes are TRBV7-9 and TRBJ2-2, with 8 bases matching TRBD2. The clonotype originates from a female donor with multiple sclerosis, enrolled in a pregnancy study. The sequencing here drew on peripheral blood, taken in the first trimester of pregnancy. The CDR3 is CASSYPGGDTGELFF. DNA of the CDR3: TGTGCCAGCAGCTATCCGGGGGGGGACACCGGGGAGCTGTTTTTT. The full variable domain, with the rest looked up from reference TRBV7-9 and TRBJ2-2, is DTGVSQNPRHKITKRGQNVTFRCDPISEHNRLYWYRQTLGQGPEFLTYFQNEAQLEKSRLLSDRFSAERPKGSFSTLEIQRTEQGDSAMYLCASSYPGGDTGELFFGEGSRLTVL.